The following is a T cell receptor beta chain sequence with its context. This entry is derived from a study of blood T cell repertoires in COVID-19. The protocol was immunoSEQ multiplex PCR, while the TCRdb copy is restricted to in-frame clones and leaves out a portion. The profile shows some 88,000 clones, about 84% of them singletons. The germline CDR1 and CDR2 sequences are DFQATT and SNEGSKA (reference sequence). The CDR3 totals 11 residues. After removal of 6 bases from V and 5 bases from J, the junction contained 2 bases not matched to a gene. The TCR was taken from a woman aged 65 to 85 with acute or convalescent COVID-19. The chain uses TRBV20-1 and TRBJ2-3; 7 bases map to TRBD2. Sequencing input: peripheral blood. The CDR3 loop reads CSAGRRDTQYF. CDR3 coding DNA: TGCAGTGCCGGGAGGCGAGATACGCAGTATTTT.